The clone carrying this T cell receptor (beta chain) was picked up one time. This record comes from a study of CD8+CD57+ T cells in acquired aplastic anemia. The use of genomic DNA as template underpinned the TCR beta VDJ and CDR3 profiling. Via MiXCR, TCRdb re-called the reads, giving one row per CDR3 protein. The profile covers 150,000 to 200,000 distinct CDR3 sequences, with 71% appearing a single time and more than 35% taken by the ten largest. Those patients picked for sequencing had displayed CD8+CD57+ cell expansion on flow cytometry. This CDR3 region has 15 residues. V gave up 3 bases and J gave up 4 bases, with 18 bases separating them. CDR1 and CDR2 from the germline V gene are DFQATT and SNEGSKA (reference sequence).

Source material: sorted CD4+, CD8+, or CD8+CD57+ T cells (not recorded which) from PBMCs. The chain links TRBV20-1 to TRBJ1-2, with D perhaps TRBD1 (5 bases). This clonotype originated in a human donor with aplastic anemia. The CDR3 bases are TGCAGTGCTAGTAATGGTAGTGCAGGGAGCTATGGCTACACCTTC. Translating it yields CSASNGSAGSYGYTF.